This TCR beta chain was documented in a study of technical replicates of blood from a handful of donors. This CDR3 region has 13 residues. V shed 0 bases and J shed 2 bases, with 4 bases lying between them. Looked up from germline, CDR1 is MNHEY and CDR2 is SVGAGI. The method was immunoSEQ multiplex PCR; TCRdb's version includes in-frame clones alone and lacks a portion of them. The sample lists 65,000 to 85,000 clones, 85% to 95% occurring once. The chain recombines TRBV6-5 with TRBJ2-5; D is unclear. The receptor's source is a human donor in good health. Material: T cells isolated from PBMCs. The CDR3: CASSYSIQETQYF. In DNA, the CDR3 is TGTGCCAGCAGTTACTCAATACAAGAGACCCAGTACTTC.